Following are 25 T cell receptor beta chains from one sample sequenced in a study of response to subunit inactivated influenza vaccine. Each CDR3 protein gets one entry after TCRdb re-called the RT-PCR reads with MiXCR. Of 500,000 to 600,000 distinct CDR3 sequences listed, about 14% are singletons. The sample was PBMCs from blood, taken 11 to 12 days after vaccination. The receptor source for this set is a man aged 50 to 60 who received an inactivated influenza vaccine.

This clonotype has just a few counts. V and J are TRBV19 and TRBJ2-2; D possibly matches TRBD1 or TRBD2 (5 bases each). Trimming cost V 5 bases and J 7 bases, with 20 bases left between them. The CDR3 length is 16 residues. Per germline, CDR1 LNHDA and CDR2 SQIVND (reference sequence). The CDR3 loop is CASSPHRRGTVGELFF. The CDR3 DNA follows: TGTGCCAGTAGTCCGCACCGGAGAGGGACGGTCGGGGAGCTGTTTTTT.

The chain recombines TRBV14 with TRBJ2-3; D gene ambiguous. Trimming left V 0 bases short and J 6 bases short, with 4 bases between. Germline V gene lookup returns CDR1 SGHDN and CDR2 FVKESK. The CDR3 is made up of 12 amino acids. DNA of the CDR3: TGTGCCAGCAGCCAAGATAGTGATACGCAGTATTTT. Translated: CASSQDSDTQYF.

The chain combines TRBV20-1 with TRBJ2-1, with 8 bases that match TRBD2. The CDR3 is 13 residues long. Germline CDR1 and CDR2: DFQATT and SNEGSKA (reference sequence). V was clipped by 5 bases and J by 4 bases; unmatched bases: 4. The CDR3 protein is CSAQAGAYNEQFF. In nucleotides, the CDR3 is TGCAGTGCTCAAGCGGGAGCGTACAATGAGCAGTTCTTC.

In this sample, this clonotype turned up a few times. The V and J genes are TRBV6-2 or TRBV6-3 and TRBJ1-2; D unclear. This CDR3 is 10 amino acids long. The germline V gene encodes CDR1 MNHEY and CDR2 SVGEGT. Trimming stripped 6 bases from V and 3 bases from J, with 2 bases between. The CDR3 bases are TGTGCCAGCAGGGACTATGGCTACACCTTC. It specifies CASRDYGYTF.

The V and J genes are TRBV20-1 and TRBJ2-3; the D gene is possibly TRBD2 (5 bases). The germline CDR1 and CDR2 sequences are DFQATT and SNEGSKA (reference sequence). CDR3 length equals 16 residues. Trimming cost V 0 bases and J 0 bases, with 13 bases left between them. For the CDR3, the DNA is TGCAGTGCTAGAGATCCCGGGATAATTAGCACAGATACGCAGTATTTT. As protein: CSARDPGIISTDTQYF.

The table lists this clonotype with a few counts. The chain's CDR3 is CSARDGRAEAFF. In nucleotides, the CDR3 is TGCAGTGCTAGAGATGGCAGGGCTGAAGCTTTCTTT. The chain joins TRBV20-1 to TRBJ1-1, with D perhaps matching TRBD1 (5 bases). The V and J ends lost 0 bases and 6 bases respectively, with 8 bases between them. Germline CDR1 and CDR2: DFQATT and SNEGSKA (reference sequence). This CDR3 is built from 12 residues.

This chain connects TRBV20-1 to TRBJ1-1; D perhaps matches TRBD1 (5 bases). The CDR3 runs to 12 residues. The germline gives CDR1 DFQATT, CDR2 SNEGSKA (reference sequence). For the CDR3, the DNA is TGCAGGGATGAAGGGGAGGACACTGAAGCTTTCTTT. Translating gives CRDEGEDTEAFF.

This clonotype was picked up a small number of times. J is TRBJ2-5 and V is TRBV28; TRBD2 matches at 15 bases. Germline trimming cut 6 bases from V and 4 bases from J; bases unmatched to any gene: 3. Germline V gene data show CDR1 as MDHEN and CDR2 as SYDVKM. The length of the CDR3 is 15 residues. CDR3 in DNA: TGTGCCAGCAGGGGACTAGCGGGAGGAGGAGAGACCCAGTACTTC. Amino acids: CASRGLAGGGETQYF.

This sequence joins TRBV5-1 and TRBJ2-3, with 7 bases aligning to TRBD1. CDR3 size: 15 residues. The V gene end was trimmed by 0 bases and the J gene end by 8 bases; junction bases not matched to a gene: 9. Per the germline V gene, CDR1 is SGHRS and CDR2 is YFSETQ. The CDR3 DNA reads TGCGCCAGCAGCTTGGCTCGCGGAGCAGGGGGTACGCAGTATTTT. Residues: CASSLARGAGGTQYF.

The chain is built from TRBV19 and TRBJ2-3; 8 bases agree with TRBD2. With 6 bases clipped from V and 9 bases from J, the junction kept 17 bases outside the gene matches. This CDR3 spans 16 amino acids. Germline V gene data show CDR1 as LNHDA and CDR2 as SQIVND (reference sequence). CDR3 in amino acids: CASSPTGGALGQTQYF. Here the CDR3 DNA reads TGTGCCAGTAGCCCAACGGGGGGGGCCCTCGGACAAACGCAGTATTTT.

This rearrangement joins TRBV28 to TRBJ2-7; 9 nucleotides align to TRBD2. This CDR3 has 16 residues. Germline V lookup: CDR1 MDHEN, CDR2 SYDVKM. V dropped 3 bases and J dropped 3; count of bases not matched to a gene: 9. CDR3: CASSLAGASGIYEQYF. The CDR3 DNA sequence: TGTGCCAGCAGTTTGGCGGGGGCTAGCGGGATCTACGAGCAGTACTTC.

V usage is TRBV20-1 and J usage is TRBJ2-1, with TRBD2 identical over 9 bases. V shed 3 bases and J 9 bases; nucleotides not matched to a gene: 9. Germline V gene sequence: CDR1 DFQATT, CDR2 SNEGSKA (reference sequence). This CDR3 has 14 amino acids. The chain's CDR3 is CSARGGSGSGEQFF. In DNA form, the CDR3 reads TGCAGTGCTAGGGGGGGTAGCGGGAGTGGTGAGCAGTTCTTC.

The J gene is TRBJ2-1, the V gene TRBV27; 15 nucleotides agree with TRBD2. Trimming cost V 6 bases and J 10 bases; bases outside gene matches: 16. The CDR3 totals 18 residues. The V gene's germline CDR1 is MNHEY and CDR2 SMNVEV (reference sequence). CDR3 sequence: CASSSLEGTSGRFSEQFF. CDR3 nucleotide sequence: TGTGCCAGCAGCAGTTTAGAGGGGACTAGCGGGAGGTTTTCCGAGCAGTTCTTC.

This clonotype was seen a few times. J is TRBJ2-7 and V is TRBV5-1, with 9 nucleotides matching TRBD2. V shed 5 bases, J shed 5 bases, and the junction held 14 bases outside the gene matches. Germline V gene sequence: CDR1 SGHRS, CDR2 YFSETQ. The CDR3 extends over 16 amino acids. The CDR3 spells CASSPVLAGPSDEQYF. The CDR3 nucleotides are TGCGCCAGCAGTCCCGTCCTAGCGGGGCCATCCGACGAGCAGTACTTC.

The table lists this clonotype with a few counts. CDR3 coding DNA: TGCAGTGCTAGAGATCCAAGGGGGCACACTGAAGCTTTCTTT. Its protein product is CSARDPRGHTEAFF. The V gene is TRBV20-1, the J gene TRBJ1-1; 7 bases fit TRBD1. Germline values: CDR1 DFQATT, CDR2 SNEGSKA (reference sequence). The CDR3 is 14 amino acids. The trim removed 0 bases at V and 3 bases at J, leaving 4 bases unmatched.

This clonotype appeared a few times. The rearrangement joins TRBV29-1 to TRBJ2-7; D possibly corresponds to TRBD1 (5 bases). The CDR3 contains 13 residues. V lost 4 bases and J 0 bases, leaving 10 bases between the germline ends. From germline, CDR1 is SQVTM and CDR2 ANQGSEA. CDR3 coding DNA: TGCAGCGTTGGGCCCAGGGACTCCTACGAGCAGTACTTC. Protein sequence: CSVGPRDSYEQYF.

The chain has TRBV5-1 and TRBJ2-7; D call uncertain. Trimming took 4 bases from V and 6 from J, leaving 17 bases between them. This CDR3 region has 14 residues. Germline CDR1 and CDR2: SGHRS and YFSETQ. The CDR3 region has the DNA TGCGCCAGCAGCCCGAAGACGTTGAGCCCCGAGCAGTACTTC. This gives the protein CASSPKTLSPEQYF.

This clonotype was found a few times. The chain links TRBV12-3 or TRBV12-4 to TRBJ2-5, with TRBD2 matching over 9 bases. The V and J ends lost 4 bases and 5 bases, in that order; junction bases with no gene match: 8. The CDR3 runs 15 residues. The CDR3 loop reads CASSSGGLAGETQYF. In DNA form, the CDR3 reads TGTGCCAGCAGTTCCGGGGGACTAGCTGGGGAGACCCAGTACTTC.

This CDR3 reads CASSSTDSYGYTF. The CDR3 DNA reads as TGTGCCAGCAGTTCAACCGACAGCTATGGCTACACCTTC. This chain joins TRBV7-9 and TRBJ1-2; tentative D call: TRBD1 (5 bases). CDR1 and CDR2 (germline): SEHNR, FQNEAQ (reference sequence). This CDR3 region has 13 residues. V shed 6 bases and J shed 4 bases, with 12 bases lying between them.

This clonotype was seen only a few times. The gene calls are TRBV5-6 and TRBJ1-1, with TRBD1 identical over 10 bases. The CDR3 spans 16 residues. Trimming took 5 bases from V and 0 from J; bases not matched to a gene: 7. The germline V gene has CDR1 SGHDT and CDR2 YYEEEE. CDR3 coding DNA: TGTGCCAGCAGGGAAGACAGGGGGCCCGTGAACACTGAAGCTTTCTTT. This gives the protein CASREDRGPVNTEAFF.

A note on this clonotype: Given a much more abundant clone one base away, this may be a read error. The genes are TRBV5-1 and TRBJ2-5; 7 bases match TRBD2. Germline V gives CDR1 SGHRS, CDR2 YFSETQ. The CDR3 has 15 residues. Trimming cost V 0 bases and J 1 base; bases outside gene matches: 3. DNA for the CDR3: TGCGCCAGCAGCTTGGTGGGGGGGAGCCAAGAGACCCAGTACTTC. It yields the protein CASSLVGGSQETQYF.

The chain combines TRBV7-9 with TRBJ2-5; 12 bases match TRBD2. Germline CDR1 and CDR2: SEHNR and FQNEAQ (reference sequence). J lost 4 bases, V lost 5 bases, and 2 bases had no gene match. This CDR3 is built from 14 residues. CDR3 loop: CASSPSGRAETQYF. Written as DNA, the CDR3 is TGTGCCAGCAGCCCTAGCGGGAGGGCAGAGACCCAGTACTTC.

The table lists this clonotype with a few counts. CDR3 sequence: CSASKIDSRGQETQYF. For the CDR3, the DNA is TGCAGTGCTAGCAAGATTGACAGTCGGGGACAAGAGACCCAGTACTTC. The rearrangement links TRBV20-1 to TRBJ2-5; either TRBD1 or TRBD2 may fit D (5 bases each). The V gene lost 3 bases and the J gene lost 2 bases, with 19 bases spanning the gap. Germline lookup yields CDR1 DFQATT and CDR2 SNEGSKA (reference sequence). The CDR3 is 16 residues long.

This clonotype appeared a few times. The chain employs TRBV4-2 and TRBJ2-3; the D is unclear. Germline CDR1 LGHNA, CDR2 YNFKEQ. Trimming cost V 0 bases and J 0 bases, with 7 bases left between them. The CDR3 is 15 residues long. The DNA for the CDR3 is TGTGCCAGCAGCCAAGATGGTCGGAGCACAGATACGCAGTATTTT. Residues: CASSQDGRSTDTQYF.

This clonotype was seen ten or more times. V gene TRBV5-1 combines with J gene TRBJ2-1; no clear D gene. Germline V gene sequence: CDR1 SGHRS, CDR2 YFSETQ. The ends were cut back, 4 bases at V and 2 bases at J, with 13 bases in the middle. This CDR3 is built from 15 residues. CDR3 sequence (DNA): TGCGCCAGCAGCCCCGCCTTTTCCACCTACAATGAGCAGTTCTTC. Its translation: CASSPAFSTYNEQFF.